The T cell receptor beta chain under discussion was sequenced for a study of cytomegalovirus exposure and HLA in healthy donors. Repertoires were generated with immunoSEQ multiplex PCR, while TCRdb's copy carries only in-frame clones and drops some. The data show approximately 150,000 clones, less than 90% seen once. CDR1 and CDR2 from the germline V gene are LNHDA and SQIVND (reference sequence). Trimming left V 5 bases short and J 6 bases short, with 20 bases between. There are 16 residues in the CDR3. Sequencing input: PBMCs. The chain has TRBV19 and TRBJ2-4; perhaps TRBD1 as D (6 bases). This clonotype was sampled from a man aged 30 to 39 in good health and CMV-seropositive. The CDR3 protein is CASSLDSLQPVNIQYF. In nucleotides, the CDR3 is TGTGCCAGTAGTTTGGACAGCCTTCAGCCAGTAAACATTCAGTACTTC.